Sequencing of this T cell receptor (beta chain) was carried out in a study of OX40 agonist ivuxolimab in advanced cancers. About the research overall: Ivuxolimab, which is an agonistic anti-OX40 (CD134) antibody, was administered to the patients.

General study results and limits: The mean number of expanded clones was higher in CD8+ T cells than in CD4+. Antigen specificity was not determined for the expanded peripheral T cells.

Only in-frame clones appear in the TCRdb table, and some are missing; sequencing was by immunoSEQ multiplex PCR. The repertoire has 82,000 or so clones, roughly nine tenths of them found once; the top ten carry 1% to 1.3%. On this clone: Its specificity is unknown.

CDR1 is MNHNY and CDR2 is SVGAGI in the germline V gene (reference sequence). The V end was cut by 0 bases, the J end by 5 bases, with 13 bases between. This CDR3 region has 15 residues. Sequenced material: CD4+ or CD8+ T cells sorted from blood, taken in a trial of the OX40 agonist ivuxolimab. The receptor was isolated from an adult with an advanced solid tumor such as melanoma, head and neck, liver or kidney cancer. The chain employs TRBV6-6 and TRBJ2-5; D is undetermined. This CDR3 is CASSYSEMLRETQYF. CDR3 coding DNA: TGTGCCAGCAGTTACTCAGAGATGCTTCGGGAGACCCAGTACTTC.